The 14 T cell receptor beta chains below were found in one sample sequenced in a study of T cells in Graves' hyperthyroidism and ophthalmopathy. Using RNA transcripts as the source, TCR beta CDR3 regions were amplified. First-round RT-PCR targeting the TCR CDR3 was performed with the HTBI primer set. A single record per CDR3 protein comes from TCRdb applying MiXCR to the multiplex PCR reads. The repertoire includes 340,000 or so distinct CDR3 sequences, 21% of them detected once, and under 55% sits in the top ten. The sequenced sample was blood. Receptors were obtained from a woman in her forties or fifties with Graves' hyperthyroidism.

In this sample, this clonotype turned up many times. The V and J genes are TRBV12-3 or TRBV12-4 and TRBJ2-3; the match to TRBD2 covers 10 bases. This CDR3 is built from 15 residues. The J segment lost 4 bases and the V segment lost 8 bases, leaving 9 bases of the junction unmatched. CDR3 coding DNA: TGTGCCAGCGGGCTATTAGCGGGGGGCTCAGATACGCAGTATTTT. Its translation: CASGLLAGGSDTQYF.

This clonotype has ten or more counts. The CDR3 is CAWAAISTNEKLFF. The CDR3 DNA reads TGTGCCTGGGCCGCAATCTCAACTAATGAAAAACTGTTTTTT. The chain has TRBV30 and TRBJ1-4; D is unresolved. There are 14 residues in the CDR3. V was trimmed by 5 bases and J by 0 bases, leaving 10 bases between them. Germline V gene sequence: CDR1 GTSNPN, CDR2 SVGIG (reference sequence). The full variable domain, its missing parts supplied by reference TRBV30 and TRBJ1-4, is SQTIHQWPATLVQPVGSPLSLECTVEGTSNPNLYWYRQAAGRGLQLLFYSVGIGQISSEVPQNLSASRPQDRQFILSSKKLLLSDSGFYLCAWAAISTNEKLFFGSGTQLSVL.

This clonotype was seen many times. The genes are TRBV6-1 and TRBJ2-7; 9 positions match TRBD2. V shed 8 bases and J 2 bases; nucleotides not matched to a gene: 7. The length of the CDR3 is 14 residues. The germline gives CDR1 MNHNS, CDR2 SASEGT. The CDR3 nucleotides read TGTGCCAGCGGACTAAGCGGGGGGACCTACGAGCAGTACTTC. Its translation: CASGLSGGTYEQYF.

This clonotype was detected only a few times. V and J are TRBV30 and TRBJ2-5; D perhaps matches TRBD2 (5 bases). Germline CDR1 and CDR2: GTSNPN and SVGIG (reference sequence). Trimming stripped 3 bases from V and 3 bases from J, with 8 bases between. The CDR3 extends over 12 amino acids. CDR3 nucleotide sequence: TGTGCCTGGAGGAGGGTGGAAGAGACCCAGTACTTC. It specifies CAWRRVEETQYF. Filled out from reference TRBV30 and TRBJ2-5, the complete variable domain reads SQTIHQWPATLVQPVGSPLSLECTVEGTSNPNLYWYRQAAGRGLQLLFYSVGIGQISSEVPQNLSASRPQDRQFILSSKKLLLSDSGFYLCAWRRVEETQYFGPGTRLLVL.

This clonotype was picked up a small number of times. The rearrangement joins TRBV5-8 to TRBJ2-1; 8 bases match TRBD2. Germline V gene sequence: CDR1 SGHTS, CDR2 YDEGEE. This CDR3 spans 13 amino acids. With 6 bases clipped from V and 8 bases from J, the junction kept 7 bases outside the gene matches. The CDR3 spells CASIDGLADEQFF. The CDR3 region has the DNA TGTGCCAGCATCGATGGACTAGCCGATGAGCAGTTCTTC.

This clonotype was seen a few times. An end of the junction does not agree with germline; a read error may underlie this. This sequence joins TRBV7-9 and TRBJ2-1, with 11 bases fitting TRBD1. CDR3 length equals 17 residues. Germline-derived CDR1 and CDR2 are SEHNR and FQNEAQ (reference sequence). In nucleotides, the CDR3 is TGTGCCTGCAGGGTGGGGACAGGGGGGGTATCCTACAATGAGCAGTTCTTC. This sequence encodes CACRVGTGGVSYNEQFF.

The chain combines TRBV19 with TRBJ1-1, with a tentative D call TRBD1 (6 bases). The germline V gene encodes CDR1 LNHDA and CDR2 SQIVND (reference sequence). CDR3 length: 15 residues. V lost 6 bases to trimming and J lost 2 bases, with 16 bases between them. DNA for the CDR3: TGTGCCAGTAGGGTGACGGGGGGGGCCAACACTGAAGCTTTCTTT. Translating gives CASRVTGGANTEAFF.

This clonotype was detected ten times or more. The chain uses TRBV11-3 and TRBJ2-1, with 13 bases aligning to TRBD2. Germline values: CDR1 SGHNT, CDR2 YENEEA. V shed 1 base and J 7 bases; nucleotides not matched to a gene: 7. The CDR3 length is 17 residues. CDR3 sequence reads: CASSLVGTSGNSNEQFF. CDR3 DNA sequence: TGTGCCAGCAGCTTAGTCGGGACTAGCGGGAATTCAAATGAGCAGTTCTTC.

This clonotype has just a few counts. V and J are TRBV12-3 or TRBV12-4 and TRBJ2-5; possible D gene TRBD1, 5 bases. The CDR3 extends over 14 amino acids. Trimming left V 4 bases short and J 4 bases short, with 13 bases between. Here the CDR3 reads CASSYLGPGETQYF. In DNA, the CDR3 is TGTGCCAGCAGTTATTTGGGGCCGGGAGAGACCCAGTACTTC.

The DNA of the CDR3 is TGTGCCAGCCGACAAAATAGCGGGAGGACGTTGGAGACCCAGTACTTC. This codes for CASRQNSGRTLETQYF. The chain recombines TRBV11-2 with TRBJ2-5; 10 bases agree with TRBD2. The J segment lost 5 bases and the V segment lost 8 bases, leaving 14 bases of the junction unmatched. The CDR3 extends over 16 amino acids. The germline V gene has CDR1 SGHAT and CDR2 FQNNGV.

Only a few counts were recorded for this clonotype. The genes are TRBV4-1 and TRBJ2-3, with TRBD2 as a possible D gene (5 bases). Trimming took 0 bases from V and 0 from J, leaving 13 bases between them. Germline CDR1 is MGHRA and CDR2 is YSYEKL. The CDR3 runs 17 residues. CDR3 sequence: CASSQEGGRTSTDTQYF. For the CDR3, the DNA is TGCGCCAGCAGCCAAGAGGGTGGCAGGACTAGCACAGATACGCAGTATTTT.

In DNA form, the CDR3 reads TGTGCCAGCAGTTCTCCGCCGGCGAACACTGAAGCTTTCTTT. It encodes CASSSPPANTEAFF. The chain is built from TRBV28 and TRBJ1-1; D call uncertain. Looked up from germline, CDR1 is MDHEN and CDR2 is SYDVKM. The V gene lost 4 bases and the J gene lost 1 base, with 10 bases spanning the gap. The CDR3 is 14 residues long.

The CDR3 is CASSLPGETYEQYF. For the CDR3, the DNA is TGTGCCAGCAGCTTGCCAGGAGAAACCTACGAGCAGTACTTC. The chain couples TRBV5-6 to TRBJ2-7; no reliable D call. This CDR3 comprises 14 residues. V was cut by 1 base and J by 2 bases, with 10 bases left in between. Germline loops: CDR1 SGHDT, CDR2 YYEEEE.

Many counts were recorded for this clonotype. CDR3 coding DNA: TGTGCCAGCAGTCGGACTAGCGGGGGTAACAATGAGCAGTTCTTC. Translated: CASSRTSGGNNEQFF. This sequence joins TRBV12-3 or TRBV12-4 and TRBJ2-1; TRBD2 matches 13 bases. Trimming took 5 bases from V and 5 from J; bases not matched to a gene: 3. The CDR3 is made up of 15 amino acids.